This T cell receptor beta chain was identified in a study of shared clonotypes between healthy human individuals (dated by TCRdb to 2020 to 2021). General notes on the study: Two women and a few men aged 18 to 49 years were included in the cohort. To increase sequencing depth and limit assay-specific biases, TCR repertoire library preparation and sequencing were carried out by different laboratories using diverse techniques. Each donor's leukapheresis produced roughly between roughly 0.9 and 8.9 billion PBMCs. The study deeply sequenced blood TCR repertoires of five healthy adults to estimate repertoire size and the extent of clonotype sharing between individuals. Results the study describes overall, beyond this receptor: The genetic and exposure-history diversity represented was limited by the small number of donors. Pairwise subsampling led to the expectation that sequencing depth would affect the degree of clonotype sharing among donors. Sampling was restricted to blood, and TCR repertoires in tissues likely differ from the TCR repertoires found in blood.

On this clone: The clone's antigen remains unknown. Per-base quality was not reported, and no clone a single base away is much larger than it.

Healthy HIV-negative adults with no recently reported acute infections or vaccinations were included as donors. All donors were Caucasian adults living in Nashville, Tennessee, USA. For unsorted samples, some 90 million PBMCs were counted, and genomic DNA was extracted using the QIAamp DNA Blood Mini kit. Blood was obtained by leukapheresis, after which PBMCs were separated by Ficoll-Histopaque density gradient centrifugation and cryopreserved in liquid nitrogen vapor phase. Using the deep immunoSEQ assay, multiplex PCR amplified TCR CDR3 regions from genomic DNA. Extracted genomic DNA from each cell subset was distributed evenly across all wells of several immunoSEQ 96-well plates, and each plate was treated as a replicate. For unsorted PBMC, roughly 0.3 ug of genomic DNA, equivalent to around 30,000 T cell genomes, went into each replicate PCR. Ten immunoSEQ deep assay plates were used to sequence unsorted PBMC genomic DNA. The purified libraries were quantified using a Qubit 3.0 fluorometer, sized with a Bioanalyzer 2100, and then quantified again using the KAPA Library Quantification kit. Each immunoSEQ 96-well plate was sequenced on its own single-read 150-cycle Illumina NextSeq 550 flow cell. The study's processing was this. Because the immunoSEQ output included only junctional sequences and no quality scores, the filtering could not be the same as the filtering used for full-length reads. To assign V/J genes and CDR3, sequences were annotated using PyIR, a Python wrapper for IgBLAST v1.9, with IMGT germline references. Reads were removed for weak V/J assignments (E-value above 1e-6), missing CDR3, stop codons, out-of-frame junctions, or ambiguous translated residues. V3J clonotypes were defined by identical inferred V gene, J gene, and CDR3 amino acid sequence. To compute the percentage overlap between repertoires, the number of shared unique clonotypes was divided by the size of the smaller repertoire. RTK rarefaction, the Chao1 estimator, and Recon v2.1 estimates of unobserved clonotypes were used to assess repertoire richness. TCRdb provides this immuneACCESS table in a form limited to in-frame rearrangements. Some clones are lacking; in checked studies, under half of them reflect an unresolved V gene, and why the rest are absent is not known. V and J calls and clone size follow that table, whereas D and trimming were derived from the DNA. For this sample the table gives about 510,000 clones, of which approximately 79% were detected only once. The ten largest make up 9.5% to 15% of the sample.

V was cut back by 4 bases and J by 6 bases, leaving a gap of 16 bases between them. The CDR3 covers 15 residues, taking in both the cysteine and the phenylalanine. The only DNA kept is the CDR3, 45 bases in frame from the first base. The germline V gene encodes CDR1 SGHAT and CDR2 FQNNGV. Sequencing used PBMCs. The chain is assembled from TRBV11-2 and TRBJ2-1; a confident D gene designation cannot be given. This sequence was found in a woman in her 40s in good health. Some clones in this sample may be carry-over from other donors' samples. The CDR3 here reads CASSSSRAGINEQFF. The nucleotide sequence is TGTGCCAGCAGCTCGTCCCGGGCCGGTATCAATGAGCAGTTCTTC.